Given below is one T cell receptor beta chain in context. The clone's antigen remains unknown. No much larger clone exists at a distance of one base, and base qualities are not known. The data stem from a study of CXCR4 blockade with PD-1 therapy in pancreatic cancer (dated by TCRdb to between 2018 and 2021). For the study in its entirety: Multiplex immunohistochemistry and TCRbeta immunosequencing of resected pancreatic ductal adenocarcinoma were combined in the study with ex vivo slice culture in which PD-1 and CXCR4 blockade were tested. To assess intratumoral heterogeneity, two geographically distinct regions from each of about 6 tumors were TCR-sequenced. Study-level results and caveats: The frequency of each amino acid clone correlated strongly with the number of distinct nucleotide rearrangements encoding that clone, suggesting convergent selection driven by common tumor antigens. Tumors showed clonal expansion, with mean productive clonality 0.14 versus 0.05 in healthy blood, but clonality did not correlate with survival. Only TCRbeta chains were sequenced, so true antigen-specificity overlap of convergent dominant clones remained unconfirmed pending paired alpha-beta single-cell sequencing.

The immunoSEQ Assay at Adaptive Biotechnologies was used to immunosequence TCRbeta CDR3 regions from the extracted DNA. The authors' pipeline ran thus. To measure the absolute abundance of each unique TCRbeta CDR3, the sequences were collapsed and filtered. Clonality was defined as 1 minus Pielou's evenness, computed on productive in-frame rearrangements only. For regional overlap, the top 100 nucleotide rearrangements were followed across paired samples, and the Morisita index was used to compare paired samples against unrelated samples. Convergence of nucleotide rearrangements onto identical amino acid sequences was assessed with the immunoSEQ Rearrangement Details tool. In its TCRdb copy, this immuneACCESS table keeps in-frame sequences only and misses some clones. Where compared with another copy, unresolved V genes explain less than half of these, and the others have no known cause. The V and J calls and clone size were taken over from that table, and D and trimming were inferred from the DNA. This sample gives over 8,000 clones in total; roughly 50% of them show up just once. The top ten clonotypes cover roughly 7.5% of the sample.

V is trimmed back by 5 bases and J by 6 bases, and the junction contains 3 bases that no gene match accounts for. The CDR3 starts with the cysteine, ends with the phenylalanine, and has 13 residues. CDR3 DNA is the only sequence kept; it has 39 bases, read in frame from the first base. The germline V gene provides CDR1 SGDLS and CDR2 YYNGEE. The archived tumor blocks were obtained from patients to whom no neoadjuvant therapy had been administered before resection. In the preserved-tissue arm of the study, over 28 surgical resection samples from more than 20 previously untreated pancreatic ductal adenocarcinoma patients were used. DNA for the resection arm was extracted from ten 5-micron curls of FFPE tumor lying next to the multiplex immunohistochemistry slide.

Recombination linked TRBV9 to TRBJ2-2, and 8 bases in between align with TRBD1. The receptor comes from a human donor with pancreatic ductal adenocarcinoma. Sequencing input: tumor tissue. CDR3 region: CASRETGAGELFF. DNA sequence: TGTGCCAGCAGGGAGACAGGGGCCGGGGAGCTGTTTTTT.